The present TCR beta chain was sequenced within a study of tumor and adjacent non-tumor tissue in lung cancer. Study at large: About 4.17 million productive TCRbeta reads were obtained per sample on average.

RNA was extracted from bulk tissue without any cell sorting. Donors were chemotherapy-naive, newly diagnosed lung cancer surgical patients in China, August–November 2014. The study, taken as a whole, reports: Normal lung showed higher cumulative top 100 clone frequency than tumor.

TCRbeta libraries were built with three rounds of nested PCR, modified from ARM-PCR. TCRdb fed the multiplex PCR reads into MiXCR, producing one record per CDR3 protein. The profile shows tens of thousands of distinct CDR3 sequences, around four fifths of them singletons. A word on this clonotype: Its antigen remains unidentified. A junction boundary mismatches the germline segment, possibly from a read error.

CDR1 is MNHNY, CDR2 SVGAGI, per germline (reference sequence). This CDR3 region has 16 residues. This chain connects TRBV6-6 to TRBJ2-1, with a weak D call TRBD1 (6 bases). This TCR was sampled from a woman between 45 and 60 years old with non-small cell lung cancer. The specimen sequenced was lung tumor tissue. The chain's CDR3 is CASSYHREASFNEQFF. The CDR3 coding sequence is TGTGCCAGCAGTTACCACAGGGAAGCGTCCTTCAATGAGCAGTTCTTC.